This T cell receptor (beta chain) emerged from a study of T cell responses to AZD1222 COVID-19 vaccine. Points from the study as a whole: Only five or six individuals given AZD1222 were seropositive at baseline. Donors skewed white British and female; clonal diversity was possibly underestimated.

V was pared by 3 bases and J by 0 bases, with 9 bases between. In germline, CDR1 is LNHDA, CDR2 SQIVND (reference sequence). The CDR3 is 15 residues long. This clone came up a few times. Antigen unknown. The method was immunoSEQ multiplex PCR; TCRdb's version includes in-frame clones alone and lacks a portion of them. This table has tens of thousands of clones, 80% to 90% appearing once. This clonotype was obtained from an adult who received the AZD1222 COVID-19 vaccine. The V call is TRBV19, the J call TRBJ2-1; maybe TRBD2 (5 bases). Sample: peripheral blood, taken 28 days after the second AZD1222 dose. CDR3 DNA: TGTGCCAGTAGTATTACGGGAAGCTCCTACAATGAGCAGTTCTTC. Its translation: CASSITGSSYNEQFF.